This T cell receptor (beta chain) was recorded in a study of human T cells and chemical hapten exposure. Study-wide context: Diphenylcyclopropenone doses were given weekly to the scalps of patients across the approximately 24-week study.

Trimming removed 6 bases at V and 4 bases at J, with 15 bases between. The germline V gene has CDR1 DFQATT and CDR2 SNEGSKA (reference sequence). The CDR3 loop spans 14 amino acids. The table lists this clonotype with many counts. Indicated time point: patch test 2, 6 weeks after DPC sensitization. The treatment is: therapeutic diphenylcyclopropenone sensitization with weekly scalp DPC. The study's library attached unique molecular identifiers to single cDNA molecules. MiXCR was run by TCRdb on the RACE reads, yielding one entry per CDR3 protein. Of about 84,000 distinct CDR3 sequences listed, 10% are singletons.

The genes are TRBV20-1 and TRBJ2-2; D perhaps matches TRBD2 (6 bases). The TCR sequence derives from a woman aged 50 to 65 with alopecia areata. Some clones in this sample may be carry-over from other donors' samples. The starting material was whole blood, obtained in connection with sensitization to the hapten diphenylcyclopropenone (DPC). CDR3 nucleotides: TGCAGTGCCCGGGGAGCGGGTGTCACCGGGGAGCTGTTTTTT. Translation: CSARGAGVTGELFF.